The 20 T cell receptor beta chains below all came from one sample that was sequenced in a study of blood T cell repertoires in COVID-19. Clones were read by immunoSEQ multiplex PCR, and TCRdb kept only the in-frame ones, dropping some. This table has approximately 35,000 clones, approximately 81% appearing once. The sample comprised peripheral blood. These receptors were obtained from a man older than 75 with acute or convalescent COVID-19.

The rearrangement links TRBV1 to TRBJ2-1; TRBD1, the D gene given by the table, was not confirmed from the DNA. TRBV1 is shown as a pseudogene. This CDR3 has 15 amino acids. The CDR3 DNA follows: TGCACCAGCAGCCAAGGGGCCCGGAACTACAATGAGCAGTTCTTC. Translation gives CTSSQGARNYNEQFF.

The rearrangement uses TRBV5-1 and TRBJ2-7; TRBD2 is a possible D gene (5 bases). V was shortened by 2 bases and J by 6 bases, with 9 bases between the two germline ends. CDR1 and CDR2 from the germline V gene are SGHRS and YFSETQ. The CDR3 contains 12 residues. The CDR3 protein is CASSFLAGEQYF. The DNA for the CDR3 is TGCGCCAGCAGCTTTCTTGCGGGCGAGCAGTACTTC.

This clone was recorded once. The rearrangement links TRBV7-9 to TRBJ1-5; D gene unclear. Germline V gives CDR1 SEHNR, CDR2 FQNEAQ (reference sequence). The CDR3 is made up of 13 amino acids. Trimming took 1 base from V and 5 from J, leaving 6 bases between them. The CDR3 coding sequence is TGTGCCAGCAGCTTAGGCGCGGATCAGCCCCAGCATTTT. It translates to CASSLGADQPQHF.

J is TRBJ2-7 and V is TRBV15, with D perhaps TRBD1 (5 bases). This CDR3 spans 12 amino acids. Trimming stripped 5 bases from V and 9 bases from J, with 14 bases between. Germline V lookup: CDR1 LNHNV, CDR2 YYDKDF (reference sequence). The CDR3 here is CATSSGPTTQYF. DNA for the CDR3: TGTGCCACCAGCTCAGGGCCTACGACGCAGTACTTC.

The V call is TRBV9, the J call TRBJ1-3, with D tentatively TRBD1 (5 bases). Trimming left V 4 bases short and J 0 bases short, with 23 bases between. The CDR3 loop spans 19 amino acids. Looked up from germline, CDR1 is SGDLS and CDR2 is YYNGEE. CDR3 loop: CASSPRGDYPGVSGNTIYF. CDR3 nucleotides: TGTGCCAGCAGCCCCAGAGGGGACTACCCGGGGGTCTCTGGAAACACCATATATTTT.

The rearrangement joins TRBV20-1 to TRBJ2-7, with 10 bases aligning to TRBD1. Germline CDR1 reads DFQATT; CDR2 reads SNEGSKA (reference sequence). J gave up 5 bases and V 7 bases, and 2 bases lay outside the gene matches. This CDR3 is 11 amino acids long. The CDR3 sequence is CSVTGGHEQYF. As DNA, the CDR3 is TGCAGTGTGACAGGGGGCCACGAGCAGTACTTC.

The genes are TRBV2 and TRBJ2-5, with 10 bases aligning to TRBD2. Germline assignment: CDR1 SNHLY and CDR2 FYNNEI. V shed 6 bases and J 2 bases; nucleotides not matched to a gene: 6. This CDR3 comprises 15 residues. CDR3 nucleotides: TGTGCCAGCAGACCGAGGACTAGCGGTCAAGAGACCCAGTACTTC. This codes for CASRPRTSGQETQYF.

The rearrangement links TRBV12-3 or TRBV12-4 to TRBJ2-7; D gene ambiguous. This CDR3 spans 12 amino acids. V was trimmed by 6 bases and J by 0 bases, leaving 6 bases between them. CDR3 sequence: CASSPSSYEQYF. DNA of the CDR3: TGTGCCAGCAGCCCGAGCTCCTACGAGCAGTACTTC.

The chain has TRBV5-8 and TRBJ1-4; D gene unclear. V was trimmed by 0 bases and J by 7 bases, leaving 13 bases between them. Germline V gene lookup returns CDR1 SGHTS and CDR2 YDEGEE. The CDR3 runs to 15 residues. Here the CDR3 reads CASSLGLQSGEKLFF. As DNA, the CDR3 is TGTGCCAGCAGCTTGGGCTTACAAAGCGGTGAAAAACTGTTTTTT. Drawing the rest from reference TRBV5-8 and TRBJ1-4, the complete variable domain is EAGVTQSPTHLIKTRGQQATLRCSPISGHTSVYWYQQALGLGLQFLLWYDEGEERNRGNFPPRFSGRQFPNYSSELNVNALELEDSALYLCASSLGLQSGEKLFFGSGTQLSVL.

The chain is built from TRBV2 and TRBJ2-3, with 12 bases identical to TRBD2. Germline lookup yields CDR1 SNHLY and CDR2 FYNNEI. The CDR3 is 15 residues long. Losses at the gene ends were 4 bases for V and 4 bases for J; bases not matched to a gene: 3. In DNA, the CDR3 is TGTGCCAGCAGTGGACTAGCGGGGGCCCCAGATACGCAGTATTTT. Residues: CASSGLAGAPDTQYF.

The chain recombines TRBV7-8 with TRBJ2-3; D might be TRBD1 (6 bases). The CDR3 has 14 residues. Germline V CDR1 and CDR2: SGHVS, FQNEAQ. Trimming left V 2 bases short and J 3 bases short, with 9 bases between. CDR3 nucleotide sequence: TGTGCCAGCAGCTTAACCGGACAGACAGATACGCAGTATTTT. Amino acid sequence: CASSLTGQTDTQYF.

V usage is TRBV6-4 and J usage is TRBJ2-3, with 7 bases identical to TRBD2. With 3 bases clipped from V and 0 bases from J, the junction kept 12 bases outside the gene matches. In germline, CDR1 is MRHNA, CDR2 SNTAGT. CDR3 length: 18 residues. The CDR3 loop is CASSELAPPHPSTDTQYF. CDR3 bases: TGTGCCAGCAGTGAACTAGCGCCCCCACATCCTAGCACAGATACGCAGTATTTT.

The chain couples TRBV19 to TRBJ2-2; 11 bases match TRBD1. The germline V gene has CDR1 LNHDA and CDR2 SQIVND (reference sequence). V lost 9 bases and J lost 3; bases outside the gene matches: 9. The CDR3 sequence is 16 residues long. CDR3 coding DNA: TGTGCCAGCCTAGGACAGGGGGCGGTGGACACCGGGGAGCTGTTTTTT. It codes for CASLGQGAVDTGELFF.

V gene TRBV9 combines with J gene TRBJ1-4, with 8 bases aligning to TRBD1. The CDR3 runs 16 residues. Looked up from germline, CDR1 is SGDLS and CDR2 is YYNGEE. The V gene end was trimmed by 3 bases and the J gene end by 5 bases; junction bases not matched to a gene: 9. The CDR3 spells CASSAYGTGANEKLFF. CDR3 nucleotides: TGTGCCAGCAGCGCCTACGGGACAGGTGCAAATGAAAAACTGTTTTTT.

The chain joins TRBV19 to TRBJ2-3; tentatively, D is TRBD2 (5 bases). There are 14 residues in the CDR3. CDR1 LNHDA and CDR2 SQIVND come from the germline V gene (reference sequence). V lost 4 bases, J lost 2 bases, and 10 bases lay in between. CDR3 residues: CASSRSDSTDTQYF. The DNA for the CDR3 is TGTGCCAGTAGTAGGTCGGACTCCACAGATACGCAGTATTTT.

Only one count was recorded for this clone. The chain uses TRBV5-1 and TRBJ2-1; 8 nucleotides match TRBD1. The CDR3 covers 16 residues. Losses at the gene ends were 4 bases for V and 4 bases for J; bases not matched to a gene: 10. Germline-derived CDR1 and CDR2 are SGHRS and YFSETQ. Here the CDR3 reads CASSLLDRVKYNEQFF. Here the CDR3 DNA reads TGCGCCAGCAGCCTTCTGGACAGGGTTAAGTACAATGAGCAGTTCTTC.

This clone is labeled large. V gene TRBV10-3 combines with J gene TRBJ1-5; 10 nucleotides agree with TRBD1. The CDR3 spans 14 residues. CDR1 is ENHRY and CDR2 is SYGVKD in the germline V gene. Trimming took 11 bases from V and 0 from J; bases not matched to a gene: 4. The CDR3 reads CAAGTGDSNQPQHF. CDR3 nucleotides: TGTGCCGCCGGGACAGGGGATAGCAATCAGCCCCAGCATTTT.

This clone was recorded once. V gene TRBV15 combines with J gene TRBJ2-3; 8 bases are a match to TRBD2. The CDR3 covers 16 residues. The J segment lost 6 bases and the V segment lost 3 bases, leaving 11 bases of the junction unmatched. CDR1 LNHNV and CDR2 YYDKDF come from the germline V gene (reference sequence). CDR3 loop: CATSSFIGGGRDTQYF. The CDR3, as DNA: TGTGCCACCAGCAGTTTTATCGGGGGGGGCCGGGATACGCAGTATTTT.

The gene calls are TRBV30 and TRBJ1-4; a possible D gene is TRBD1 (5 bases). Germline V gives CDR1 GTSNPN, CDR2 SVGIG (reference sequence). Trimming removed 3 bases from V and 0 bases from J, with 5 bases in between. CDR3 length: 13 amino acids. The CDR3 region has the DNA TGTGCCTGGAGCAGGGCAACTAATGAAAAACTGTTTTTT. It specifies CAWSRATNEKLFF.

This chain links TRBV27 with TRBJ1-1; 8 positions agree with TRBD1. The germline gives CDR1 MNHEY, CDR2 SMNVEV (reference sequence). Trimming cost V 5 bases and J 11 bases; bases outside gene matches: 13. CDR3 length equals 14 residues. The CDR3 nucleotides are TGTGCCAGCAGTCCAAACAAAAGGACAGGGCTGGCTTTCTTT. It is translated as CASSPNKRTGLAFF.